Following are 16 T cell receptor beta chains from one sample sequenced in a study of identical twins listed by TCRdb under 2016. Libraries were constructed by 5' RACE. Reads for this sample came from an Illumina HiSeq 2000. The public sequencing data were trimmed at Q25 with fastp and processed into clonotypes with MiXCR by TCRdb, which kept only in-frame beta chains. Rows are combined by CDR3 protein, so each entry shows the most common genes and DNA. A total of roughly 1.6 million distinct CDR3 sequences appear in this sample, about 30% of them only once. The top ten hold under 0.35% of the sample. The specimen was cord blood. The receptor set was obtained from a newborn girl in good health.

This clonotype was seen a few times. The J gene is TRBJ2-7, the V gene TRBV20-1, with D perhaps TRBD1 (6 bases). This CDR3 has 13 amino acids. Trimming removed 6 bases from V and 0 bases from J, with 12 bases in between. Looked up from germline, CDR1 is DFQATT and CDR2 is SNEGSKA (reference sequence). In DNA form, the CDR3 reads TGCAGTGCCGACAGGCCCTCCTCCTACGAGCAGTACTTC. Its protein product is CSADRPSSYEQYF.

This chain links TRBV11-3 with TRBJ2-1; TRBD2 is a possible D gene (6 bases). The CDR3 spans 16 residues. Per germline, CDR1 SGHNT and CDR2 YENEEA. The V end was cut by 1 base, the J end by 5 bases, with 15 bases between. CDR3: CASSLAGVSGNNEQFF. CDR3 in DNA: TGTGCCAGCAGCTTAGCTGGGGTTAGCGGTAACAATGAGCAGTTCTTC.

This rearrangement joins TRBV7-9 to TRBJ2-2; D gene unclear. The CDR3 has 14 residues. CDR1 is SEHNR and CDR2 is FQNEAQ in the germline V gene (reference sequence). Trimming removed 3 bases at V and 4 bases at J, with 9 bases between. The CDR3 DNA reads as TGTGCCAGCAGCTTCGGGTTCGGCACCGGGGAGCTGTTTTTT. Translating it yields CASSFGFGTGELFF.

The chain employs TRBV20-1 and TRBJ2-7; 9 nucleotides align to TRBD2. J was trimmed by 3 bases and V by 6 bases; bases with no gene match: 12. This CDR3 is 15 amino acids long. Germline lookup yields CDR1 DFQATT and CDR2 SNEGSKA (reference sequence). Written as DNA, the CDR3 is TGCAGTGCGTATTTCTCCGGGACTAGCCTCTACGAGCAGTACTTC. Its protein product is CSAYFSGTSLYEQYF.

The chain joins TRBV29-1 to TRBJ1-2; 10 bases align to TRBD1. Germline V gene sequence: CDR1 SQVTM, CDR2 ANQGSEA. This CDR3 contains 14 residues. J was trimmed by 4 bases and V by 4 bases; bases with no gene match: 6. The CDR3 sequence: CSVGRDRGTYGYTF. The CDR3 nucleotides read TGCAGCGTTGGCCGGGACAGGGGTACCTATGGCTACACCTTC.

There are a few counts of this clonotype. The chain combines TRBV28 with TRBJ2-7; 9 nucleotides line up with TRBD2. CDR1 is MDHEN and CDR2 is SYDVKM in the germline V gene. The length of the CDR3 is 16 residues. J gave up 5 bases and V 2 bases, and 10 bases lay outside the gene matches. The CDR3 nucleotides read TGTGCCAGCAGTTTACGCCGCGGCGGGAGGGAAAACGAGCAGTACTTC. It yields the protein CASSLRRGGRENEQYF.

This clonotype was seen at least ten times. The CDR3 is CASSEARTGATDTQYF. Written as DNA, the CDR3 is TGTGCCAGCAGTGAAGCGCGGACAGGGGCGACAGATACGCAGTATTTT. This chain links TRBV6-1 with TRBJ2-3, with 9 bases that match TRBD1. Trimming cost V 0 bases and J 3 bases; bases outside gene matches: 4. Germline V gene sequence: CDR1 MNHNS, CDR2 SASEGT. This CDR3 is 16 amino acids long.

V and J are TRBV2 and TRBJ2-3, with 8 positions matching TRBD2. Germline V gene sequence: CDR1 SNHLY, CDR2 FYNNEI. Trimming removed 6 bases from V and 5 bases from J; junction bases left unmatched: 4. The CDR3 runs to 13 residues. CDR3 in DNA: TGTGCCAGCAGCGGGAGGGCCCAAGATACGCAGTATTTT. The encoded protein is CASSGRAQDTQYF.

The chain employs TRBV18 and TRBJ1-6, with D possibly TRBD1 on 6 matching bases. Per germline, CDR1 KGHSH and CDR2 LQKENI. This CDR3 region has 14 residues. Trimming left V 3 bases short and J 5 bases short, with 8 bases between. CDR3 sequence (DNA): TGTGCCAGCTCACCCGGACAGAATAATTCACCCCTCCACTTT. As protein: CASSPGQNNSPLHF.

The chain couples TRBV2 to TRBJ2-1, with unresolved D. Germline V gene lookup returns CDR1 SNHLY and CDR2 FYNNEI. The length of the CDR3 is 15 residues. Trimming cost V 3 bases and J 0 bases, with 9 bases left between them. The DNA of the CDR3 is TGTGCCAGCAGTGATAAGAGAAGCTCCTACAATGAGCAGTTCTTC. Amino acids: CASSDKRSSYNEQFF.

CDR3 loop: CASSLDNRDEQYF. The DNA of the CDR3 is TGCGCCAGCAGCTTAGATAACAGGGACGAGCAGTACTTC. This chain connects TRBV5-1 to TRBJ2-4, with D maybe TRBD1 (6 bases). The J call may be mistaken, given a closer DNA end match to TRBJ2-7. Germline values: CDR1 SGHRS, CDR2 YFSETQ. The CDR3 extends over 13 amino acids.

This clonotype was detected many times. The chain links TRBV12-3 or TRBV12-4 to TRBJ1-6, with a tentative D call TRBD1 (5 bases). V lost 2 bases, J lost 13 bases, and 12 bases lay in between. The CDR3 totals 13 residues. CDR3 residues: CASSLNLGTPLHF. Written as DNA, the CDR3 is TGTGCCAGCAGTTTAAATCTCGGGACTCCCCTCCACTTT.

The V call is TRBV6-5, the J call TRBJ1-4; 7 bases agree with TRBD1. Germline V gives CDR1 MNHEY, CDR2 SVGAGI. The CDR3 is 15 residues long. The V and J ends lost 4 bases and 5 bases, in that order; junction bases with no gene match: 7. The CDR3 sequence is CASSSLGTANEKLFF. For the CDR3, the DNA is TGTGCCAGCAGTTCCCTAGGGACAGCAAATGAAAAACTGTTTTTT.

This clonotype was seen once. The V gene is TRBV7-9, the J gene TRBJ2-3; 9 bases line up with TRBD2. Per germline, CDR1 SEHNR and CDR2 FQNEAQ (reference sequence). The V and J ends lost 5 bases and 6 bases, in that order; junction bases with no gene match: 15. The CDR3 extends over 17 amino acids. DNA of the CDR3: TGTGCCAGCAGCCTCGAGCGGACTAGCGATAAACGCGATACGCAGTATTTT. It yields the protein CASSLERTSDKRDTQYF.

V usage is TRBV7-2 and J usage is TRBJ2-3, with 9 positions matching TRBD2. This CDR3 has 17 amino acids. The germline gives CDR1 SGHTA, CDR2 FQGNSA. The V and J ends lost 2 bases and 4 bases, in that order; junction bases with no gene match: 10. CDR3 sequence reads: CASSLRQSRGGPDTQYF. CDR3 DNA sequence: TGTGCCAGCAGCTTAAGGCAGTCGCGGGGGGGTCCAGATACGCAGTATTTT.

This clonotype was seen repeatedly, ten times or more. DNA for the CDR3: TGTGCCAGCAGTTTATCAGGGAACAATCAGCCCCAGCATTTT. Protein product: CASSLSGNNQPQHF. The V gene is TRBV28, the J gene TRBJ1-5; maybe TRBD1 (5 bases). The ends were cut back, 1 base at V and 3 bases at J, with 7 bases in the middle. The CDR3 sequence is 14 residues long. Germline loops: CDR1 MDHEN, CDR2 SYDVKM.